This T cell receptor beta chain stems from a study of cytomegalovirus exposure and HLA in healthy donors. Study-wide context: The same platform was used for the 120 validation repertoires and the approximately 700 first-cohort repertoires, a later analysis reported. Study results and caveats: Cytomegalovirus association was listed for 164 TCR beta chains. The authors confirmed in vitro that a few CMV-associated chains were specific for CMV antigens.

Trimming took 4 bases from V and 2 from J; bases not matched to a gene: 3. CDR3 length equals 13 residues. Per germline, CDR1 SQVTM and CDR2 ANQGSEA. Using immunoSEQ multiplex PCR, the repertoire was profiled, and TCRdb retains in-frame clones only, with some absent. The data show fewer than 150,000 clones, with almost 90% seen just once and 7.5% to 8.5% held by the top ten. Worth noting for this clone: Its antigen is unknown.

This clonotype was sampled from a woman between 18 and 29 years old in good health and CMV-seropositive. Sequencing was done on a sample of PBMCs. The chain carries TRBV29-1 and TRBJ2-7; TRBD2 agrees at 9 bases. CDR3 loop: CSVVGGGAYEQYF. CDR3 bases: TGCAGCGTTGTAGGCGGGGGGGCCTACGAGCAGTACTTC.